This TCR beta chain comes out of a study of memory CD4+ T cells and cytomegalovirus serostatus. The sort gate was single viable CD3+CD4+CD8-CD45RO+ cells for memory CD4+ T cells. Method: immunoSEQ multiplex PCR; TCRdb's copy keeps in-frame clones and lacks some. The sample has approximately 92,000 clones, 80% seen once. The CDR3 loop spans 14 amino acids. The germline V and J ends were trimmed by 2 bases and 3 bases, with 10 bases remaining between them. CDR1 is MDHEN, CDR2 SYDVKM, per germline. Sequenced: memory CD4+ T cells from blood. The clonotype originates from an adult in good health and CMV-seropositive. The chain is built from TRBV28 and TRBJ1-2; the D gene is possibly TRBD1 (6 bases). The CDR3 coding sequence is TGTGCCAGCAGTTTAGGTGGGGGCGACTATGGCTACACCTTC. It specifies CASSLGGGDYGYTF.